These 14 T cell receptor beta chains share one sample of origin, sequenced in a study of Graves' ophthalmopathy and Graves' hyperthyroidism. The authors amplified TCR beta CDR3 regions from RNA transcripts. RT-PCR was first run with HTBI primers, then multiplex PCR in a second round. TCRdb reanalysed the multiplex PCR reads using MiXCR and keeps one entry per CDR3 protein. Seen here are roughly 410,000 distinct CDR3 sequences, roughly 15% observed once, and the top ten hold 5.5% to 7%. The material sequenced was peripheral blood. The receptors shown here come from a young woman with stable Graves' hyperthyroidism.

The gene calls are TRBV6-1 and TRBJ2-2; possibly TRBD2 for D (5 bases). CDR1 is MNHNS, CDR2 SASEGT, per germline. V was trimmed by 2 bases and J by 3 bases, leaving 10 bases between them. This CDR3 spans 15 amino acids. The CDR3 reads CASSELIGDTGELFF. In DNA, the CDR3 is TGTGCCAGCAGTGAACTAATCGGGGACACCGGGGAGCTGTTTTTT.

Ten or more counts support this clonotype. The chain recombines TRBV6-1 with TRBJ1-3; no definite D call. Trimming took 4 bases from V and 4 from J, leaving 8 bases between them. The CDR3 runs 13 residues. Per germline, CDR1 MNHNS and CDR2 SASEGT. The CDR3 coding sequence is TGTGCCAGCAGTGCTGCCAACGGAAACACCATATATTTT. Translating it yields CASSAANGNTIYF.

This clonotype has at least ten counts. The chain recombines TRBV12-3 or TRBV12-4 with TRBJ1-1; 10 bases line up with TRBD1. Trimming cost V 7 bases and J 6 bases; bases outside gene matches: 14. The CDR3 is made up of 16 amino acids. In nucleotides, the CDR3 is TGTGCCAGCACCCTGGAGATGCGACAGGGGGCTGCTGAAGCTTTCTTT. This sequence encodes CASTLEMRQGAAEAFF.

This clonotype was counted between two and nine times. CDR3 protein: CASSQESSSGNTIYF. CDR3 coding DNA: TGTGCCAGCAGCCAGGAATCAAGCTCTGGAAACACCATATATTTT. The gene calls are TRBV4-2 and TRBJ1-3; unclear D gene. This CDR3 region has 15 residues. V shed 3 bases and J shed 0 bases, with 9 bases lying between them. Germline V gene data show CDR1 as LGHNA and CDR2 as YNFKEQ.

This clonotype was seen ten or more times. The chain combines TRBV4-2 with TRBJ1-2; D not certain. The CDR3 runs to 13 residues. The V and J ends lost 4 bases and 4 bases respectively, with 10 bases between them. CDR1 is LGHNA and CDR2 is YNFKEQ in the germline V gene. The CDR3 bases are TGTGCCAGCAGCCGCCTGGGAGTCTATGGCTACACCTTC. It is translated as CASSRLGVYGYTF.

This clonotype was counted only a few times. The V gene is TRBV6-2 or TRBV6-3, the J gene TRBJ2-3; 7 bases fit TRBD2. The CDR3 sequence is 15 residues long. Per the germline V gene, CDR1 is MNHEY and CDR2 is SVGEGT. J gave up 2 bases and V 1 base, and 3 bases lay outside the gene matches. The DNA of the CDR3 is TGTGCCAGCAGTTACTTGGCGGGGGACACAGATACGCAGTATTTT. Translating gives CASSYLAGDTDTQYF.

The chain uses TRBV7-6 and TRBJ1-2; 8 bases are a match to TRBD1. Germline V gene lookup returns CDR1 SGHVS and CDR2 FNYEAQ. This CDR3 is 15 amino acids long. With 5 bases clipped from V and 5 bases from J, the junction kept 10 bases outside the gene matches. Here the CDR3 DNA reads TGTGCCAGCAGCGCTCAGGGGGCGCAAGGATATGGCTACACCTTC. It codes for CASSAQGAQGYGYTF.

In its sample, this clonotype was seen a few times. It is likely a read error, because the conserved phenylalanine at the end of the CDR3 is missing. The V call is TRBV5-1, the J call TRBJ1-1, with D unresolved. V was shortened by 4 bases and J by 4 bases, with 14 bases between the two germline ends. CDR3 length equals 14 residues. Germline V gives CDR1 SGHRS, CDR2 YFSETQ. CDR3 sequence: CASSSRSVGTEAFL. The CDR3 nucleotides are TGCGCCAGCAGCAGCAGGAGCGTCGGCACTGAAGCTTTCCTT.

The rearrangement joins TRBV5-1 to TRBJ2-3; D remains ambiguous. The CDR3 totals 15 residues. V was shortened by 4 bases and J by 6 bases, with 18 bases between the two germline ends. Germline V lookup: CDR1 SGHRS, CDR2 YFSETQ. In DNA, the CDR3 is TGCGCCAGCAGCCCCTGGGTCGTGTATGGGGATACGCAGTATTTT. Its translation is CASSPWVVYGDTQYF.

Many counts were recorded for this clonotype. The gene calls are TRBV11-3 and TRBJ2-5; no reliable D call. V was cut by 1 base and J by 0 bases, with 3 bases left in between. CDR3 length equals 13 residues. Germline CDR1 SGHNT, CDR2 YENEEA. The CDR3 reads CASSLGYQETQYF. In DNA, the CDR3 is TGTGCCAGCAGCTTAGGATACCAAGAGACCCAGTACTTC.

Many counts were recorded for this clonotype. The CDR3: CASTMGQGRTNQPQHF. CDR3 sequence (DNA): TGTGCCAGTACTATGGGACAGGGAAGAACCAATCAGCCCCAGCATTTT. The J gene is TRBJ1-5, the V gene TRBV19; TRBD1 matches 9 bases. The V segment lost 7 bases and the J segment 3 bases; nucleotides outside the gene matches: 10. Germline V gene sequence: CDR1 LNHDA, CDR2 SQIVND (reference sequence). This CDR3 region has 16 residues.

The chain has TRBV5-1 and TRBJ2-7; D gene ambiguous. The CDR3 contains 14 residues. Germline CDR1 is SGHRS and CDR2 is YFSETQ. V gave up 4 bases and J gave up 0 bases, with 11 bases separating them. The CDR3 spells CASSPDPASYEQYF. CDR3 coding DNA: TGCGCCAGCAGCCCGGATCCAGCCTCCTACGAGCAGTACTTC.

Ten or more counts support this clonotype. The chain uses TRBV7-2 and TRBJ2-5, with D perhaps TRBD1 (6 bases). Trimming removed 5 bases at V and 9 bases at J, with 19 bases between. The germline V gene encodes CDR1 SGHTA and CDR2 FQGNSA. The CDR3 runs to 14 residues. The CDR3 loop is CASSQQAGPGAQYF. The CDR3 DNA reads as TGTGCCAGCAGCCAGCAGGCGGGCCCAGGGGCCCAGTACTTC.

This clonotype was detected many times. The CDR3 reads CATSDFGRAQHF. CDR3 in DNA: TGTGCCACCAGTGATTTTGGTCGCGCCCAGCATTTT. This sequence joins TRBV24-1 and TRBJ1-5; D gene uncertain. The CDR3 spans 12 residues. Per the germline V gene, CDR1 is KGHDR and CDR2 is SFDVKD. Trimming took off 1 base at V and 11 bases at J, with 8 bases between the two ends.